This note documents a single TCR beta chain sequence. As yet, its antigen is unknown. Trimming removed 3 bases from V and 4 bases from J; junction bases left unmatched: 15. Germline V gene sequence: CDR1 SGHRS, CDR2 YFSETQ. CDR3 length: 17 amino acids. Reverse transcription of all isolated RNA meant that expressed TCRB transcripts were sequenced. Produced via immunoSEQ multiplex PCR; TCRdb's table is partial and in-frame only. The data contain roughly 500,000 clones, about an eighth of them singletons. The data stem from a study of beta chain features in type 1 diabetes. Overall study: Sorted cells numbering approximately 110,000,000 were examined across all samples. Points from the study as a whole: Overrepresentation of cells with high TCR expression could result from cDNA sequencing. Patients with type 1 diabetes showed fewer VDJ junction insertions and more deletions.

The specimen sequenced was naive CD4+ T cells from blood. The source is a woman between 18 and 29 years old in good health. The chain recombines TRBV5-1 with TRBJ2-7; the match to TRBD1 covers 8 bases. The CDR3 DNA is TGCGCCAGCAGCTCAAGATCACAGGGGGTTCCACGGTACGAGCAGTACTTC. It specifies CASSSRSQGVPRYEQYF.